A selection of T cell receptor beta chains follows, all from one sample in a study of T cells in Graves' hyperthyroidism and ophthalmopathy. TCRdb passed the multiplex PCR reads through MiXCR, listing each CDR3 protein once. The sample records 300,000 to 350,000 distinct CDR3 sequences, approximately 17% being singletons. Sequences were obtained from blood. The receptors were gathered from a man younger than 40 with Graves' hyperthyroidism. The CDR3 runs from the conserved cysteine through the conserved F or W. Fields, in order: V gene, clone size, J gene, D gene, CDR3 DNA, CDR3 protein. The D gene is left open where the match is weak. Clone size is shown for a subset of rows, as once, few, many or a class of expanded clone.

>TRBV24-1|many|TRBJ2-3|NA
TGTGCCACCAGTGTCCGAGACCGCACAGATACGCAGTATTTT
CATSVRDRTDTQYF
>TRBV9|NA|TRBJ1-4|NA
TGTGCCAGCAGCCCGGGCCTCACCTATGAAAAACTGTTTTTT
CASSPGLTYEKLFF
>TRBV7-8|many|TRBJ2-3|TRBD2
TGTGCCAGCAGCTTAGCGCCTGGGACTAGCGGGAGGCATAGCACAGATACGCAGTATTTT
CASSLAPGTSGRHSTDTQYF
>TRBV5-4|NA|TRBJ2-1|TRBD2
TGTGCCAGCAGCTTGGGACTAGCGGGACCACTCGAAAGTCGTCGTGGGAATGAGCAGTTCTTC
CASSLGLAGPLESRRGNEQFF
>TRBV5-1|NA|TRBJ1-5|TRBD1
TGCGCCAGCAGCCAAACAGGGGACCTTAATCAGCCCCAGCATTTT
CASSQTGDLNQPQHF
>TRBV12-3/TRBV12-4|NA|TRBJ2-1|NA
TGTGCCAGCAGTTTAGCCCTCGGGGGTATCTACAATGAGCAGTTCTTC
CASSLALGGIYNEQFF
>TRBV6-1|NA|TRBJ2-1|TRBD2
TGTGCCACCACGAAGCGGGAGAGCTCCTACAATGAGCAGTTCTTC
CATTKRESSYNEQFF
>TRBV3-1|many|TRBJ2-1|NA
TGTGCCAGCAGCCAAGTAGTAAACAATGAGCAGTTCTTC
CASSQVVNNEQFF
>TRBV29-1|few|TRBJ2-3|TRBD1
TGCAGCATCCGGGACAGGGGCACAGATACGCAGTATTTT
CSIRDRGTDTQYF
>TRBV28|many|TRBJ2-5|NA
TGTGCCAGCAGTACCCCCGGACAACAAGAGACCCAGTACTTC
CASSTPGQQETQYF
>TRBV4-1|few|TRBJ1-5|NA
TGCGCCAGCAGCCAAGGGGCAGGGCTCAATCAGCCCCAGCATTTT
CASSQGAGLNQPQHF
>TRBV10-2|few|TRBJ2-1|NA
TGCGCCAGCAGTTCCCTCGGTGGAAGTGAGCAGTTCTTC
CASSSLGGSEQFF
>TRBV4-1|NA|TRBJ2-7|TRBD2
TGCGCCAGCAGCCAAGAGGCTAGCGGCCTCGACGAGCAGTACTTC
CASSQEASGLDEQYF
>TRBV12-3/TRBV12-4|many|TRBJ1-5|NA
TGTGCCAGCAGTTTCATGGCGGCAGGGAGACAGCCCCAGCATTTT
CASSFMAAGRQPQHF
>TRBV7-3|few|TRBJ2-1|TRBD2
TGTGCCAGCAGCTCGGGACTAGCGGGAGTTGATGAGCAGTTCTTC
CASSSGLAGVDEQFF
>TRBV5-5|few|TRBJ2-1|TRBD2
TGTGCCAGCAGCGGGACTAGCGGCAATGAGCAGTTCTTC
CASSGTSGNEQFF
>TRBV27|NA|TRBJ1-4|TRBD1
TGTGCCAGCAGTAGGGGGACAGTTGGTGAAAAACTGTTTTTT
CASSRGTVGEKLFF
>TRBV27|few|TRBJ1-5|NA
TGTGCCAGCACCTCAATGGGGGGTAGCAATCAGCCCCAGCATTTT
CASTSMGGSNQPQHF
>TRBV27|many|TRBJ1-5|NA
TGTGCCAGCAGTTTTTTAGGGAACAGCAATCAGCCCCAGCATTTT
CASSFLGNSNQPQHF
>TRBV5-1|many|TRBJ2-2|NA
TGCGCCAGCAGAATGGACTATTACACCGGGGAGCTGTTTTTT
CASRMDYYTGELFF
>TRBV24-1|NA|TRBJ2-3|TRBD2
TGTGCCACCAGTGAAGCTAGCGGGAGGACCTATACGCAGTATTTT
CATSEASGRTYTQYF
>TRBV7-8|many|TRBJ2-1|TRBD2
TGTGCCAGCAGCTTACTAGCGGGAGGAAGTTACAATGAGCAGTTCTTC
CASSLLAGGSYNEQFF
>TRBV10-3|NA|TRBJ1-6|NA
TGTGCCACCCAGGACAATGTGGATTCACCCCTCCACTTT
CATQDNVDSPLHF
>TRBV19|few|TRBJ2-5|TRBD1
TGTGCCAGTAGTGTCGGGCTGGACAGGGTCCCCCAAGAGACCCAGTACTTC
CASSVGLDRVPQETQYF
>TRBV28|many|TRBJ2-1|NA
TGTGCCAGCAGCTTAGCTGGCCGCAATGAGCAGTTCTTC
CASSLAGRNEQFF
>TRBV28|NA|TRBJ1-5|TRBD1
TGTGCCAGCAGTGCTGCCGGACGGGACAGTCAACTGCCTAGCAATCAGCCCCAGCATTTT
CASSAAGRDSQLPSNQPQHF
>TRBV5-5|many|TRBJ2-7|NA
TGTGCCAGCAGCGCAGGGGAGGTTGACTACGAGCAGTACTTC
CASSAGEVDYEQYF
>TRBV12-3/TRBV12-4|NA|TRBJ1-5|NA
TGTGCCAGCAGTTCGTTCAATCAGCCCCAGCATTTT
CASSSFNQPQHF
>TRBV10-2|NA|TRBJ2-7|NA
TGCGCCAGCAGTGAGAATTGGGCACAGAGGTACGAGCAGTACTTC
CASSENWAQRYEQYF
>TRBV5-1|NA|TRBJ2-7|TRBD1
TGCGCCAGCAGCTGGGCGACAGGGTCCGAGCAGTACTTC
CASSWATGSEQYF
>TRBV20-1|NA|TRBJ2-1|TRBD2
TGCAGTGCCAGGGGGACTAGCGGATACAATGAGCAGTTCTTC
CSARGTSGYNEQFF
>TRBV6-1|many|TRBJ2-3|NA
TGTGCCAGCACCGCGTCAGGACAGGCGGGGGATACGCAGTATTTT
CASTASGQAGDTQYF
>TRBV5-1|many|TRBJ1-2|TRBD1
TGCGCCAGCAGCCCCGACAGGGTGGAAAGCTATGGCTACACCTTC
CASSPDRVESYGYTF
>TRBV19|NA|TRBJ2-7|TRBD2
TGTGCCAGTAGTGTTATAGCGGGGGCCTACGAGCAGTACTTC
CASSVIAGAYEQYF
>TRBV4-1|NA|TRBJ2-3|NA
TGCGCCAGCAGCCAAGTGCGAGGCAATACGCAGTATTTT
CASSQVRGNTQYF
>TRBV2|many|TRBJ2-5|NA
TGTGCCAGCAGTGGTAACAGGCGGGAGACCCAGTACTTC
CASSGNRRETQYF
>TRBV24-1|NA|TRBJ2-2|TRBD1
TGTGCCACCAGTGATCAACGGACAGGCACCGGGGAGCTGTTTTTT
CATSDQRTGTGELFF
>TRBV9|NA|TRBJ2-7|NA
TGTGCCAGCAGCGTAGGACTTGCCTCCTACGAGCAGTACTTC
CASSVGLASYEQYF
>TRBV6-1|many|TRBJ2-7|TRBD1
TGTGCCAGCAGTGAATTTGGGACAGGGGGGAGCTACGAGCAGTACTTC
CASSEFGTGGSYEQYF
>TRBV20-1|few|TRBJ2-7|TRBD2
TGCAGTGCTACTATAGCGGGAGCTCCACACGAGCAGTACTTC
CSATIAGAPHEQYF